The clone carrying this T cell receptor (beta chain) was detected only once. J was trimmed by 7 bases and V by 6 bases; bases with no gene match: 6. The CDR3 runs 14 residues. Germline V CDR1 and CDR2: LNHDA, SQIVND (reference sequence). The sample comes from a study of memory CD4+ T cells and cytomegalovirus serostatus. Single viable CD3+CD4+CD8-CD45RO+ cells were sorted as the memory CD4+ T cells. Per the original data handling: Out-of-frame sequences were removed, leaving 2,204,828 distinct TCRbeta sequences. This table comes from immunoSEQ multiplex PCR, and its TCRdb copy is limited to in-frame clones, with some not included. V, J and clone size were drawn from that table, and D and trimming were deduced from the DNA. The sample records 60,000 to 75,000 clones, roughly 80% being singletons.

The receptor's source is an adult in good health and CMV-seronegative. Some clones in this sample may be carry-over from other donors' samples. The chain links TRBV19 to TRBJ2-1, with TRBD1 matching 10 bases. Sequencing was done on a sample of memory CD4+ T cells from blood. Here the CDR3 DNA reads TGTGCCAGTAGGAAGGACAGGGGGAGGAATGAGCAGTTCTTC. This translates into CASRKDRGRNEQFF.